Shown below are 21 T cell receptor beta chains from a single sample sequenced in a study of control samples from healthy donors and cancer patients (TCRdb year 2020). Libraries were made using the immunoSEQ multiplex PCR assay. TCRdb obtained this table from immuneACCESS and retained in-frame rearrangements with V and J assigned. These tables miss some clones; where compared with another copy, unresolved V genes account for less than half of the shortfall, and the remainder is unexplained. For this sample there are under 450,000 clones; over 75% appear just once. Together, the top ten hold 5.5% to 8% of the sample. The sequencing sample was made of PBMCs. The receptors stem from a man aged 35-49 years with head and neck cancer.

CDR3 DNA: TGTGCCAGCAACGAAGGGGGCTCTGGAAACACCATATATTTT. Its translation: CASNEGGSGNTIYF. The V gene is TRBV6-6, the J gene TRBJ1-3; D is possibly TRBD1 (6 bases). Looked up from germline, CDR1 is MNHNY and CDR2 is SVGAGI (reference sequence). V was pared by 7 bases and J by 0 bases, with 10 bases between. This CDR3 is built from 14 residues.

V and J are TRBV6-5 and TRBJ2-3, with 7 bases fitting TRBD1. The CDR3 loop spans 16 amino acids. With 2 bases clipped from V and 0 bases from J, the junction kept 5 bases outside the gene matches. CDR1 MNHEY and CDR2 SVGAGI come from the germline V gene. The CDR3, as DNA: TGTGCCAGCAGTTACGTAACAGGGGAGAGCACAGATACGCAGTATTTT. This codes for CASSYVTGESTDTQYF.

V and J are TRBV7-3 and TRBJ1-2; a weak D match, TRBD1 (6 bases). This CDR3 contains 16 residues. V was clipped by 4 bases and J by 7 bases, with 22 bases between them. The germline gives CDR1 SGHTA, CDR2 FQGTGA. As DNA, the CDR3 is TGTGCCAGCAGCTCGACCTCAGGAACAGGGACTTTTGGCTACACCTTC. Its translation is CASSSTSGTGTFGYTF.

This chain uses TRBV6-1 with TRBJ1-5; maybe TRBD1 (6 bases). Germline values: CDR1 MNHNS, CDR2 SASEGT. V gave up 4 bases and J gave up 7 bases, with 20 bases separating them. The CDR3 extends over 16 amino acids. This CDR3 is CASSGRDMRGVQPQHF. In DNA form, the CDR3 reads TGTGCCAGCAGTGGCCGGGACATGAGAGGCGTACAGCCCCAGCATTTT.

In nucleotides, the CDR3 is TGTGCCAGCAGACTGGGACAGGAAAATTCACCCCTCCACTTT. This encodes CASRLGQENSPLHF. The genes are TRBV6-5 and TRBJ1-6; TRBD1 matches at 8 bases. The V segment lost 6 bases and the J segment 7 bases; nucleotides outside the gene matches: 5. Germline assignment: CDR1 MNHEY and CDR2 SVGAGI. This CDR3 is built from 14 residues.

The chain uses TRBV19 and TRBJ2-2; TRBD1 might be the D (5 bases). In germline, CDR1 is LNHDA, CDR2 SQIVND (reference sequence). V was pared by 4 bases and J by 7 bases, with 10 bases between. The CDR3 totals 13 residues. The CDR3 spells CASSTAGHGELFF. CDR3 coding DNA: TGTGCCAGTAGTACGGCAGGGCACGGGGAGCTGTTTTTT.

This clone was seen a handful of times. The chain carries TRBV7-2 and TRBJ2-7, with 10 bases fitting TRBD2. This CDR3 region has 14 residues. The V gene end was trimmed by 4 bases and the J gene end by 3 bases; junction bases not matched to a gene: 3. Germline V gene lookup returns CDR1 SGHTA and CDR2 FQGNSA. CDR3 region: CASSSGLADYEQYF. In DNA, the CDR3 is TGTGCCAGCAGCTCCGGACTAGCGGACTACGAGCAGTACTTC.

The chain joins TRBV10-3 to TRBJ2-7; 7 bases align to TRBD2. CDR3 length equals 14 residues. Germline CDR1 ENHRY, CDR2 SYGVKD. V trimming: 10 bases; J trimming: 1 base; junction bases outside the gene matches: 10. The DNA of the CDR3 is TGTGCCACGGAGGGGAGGGCGGATTCCTACGAGCAGTACTTC. Translated, it gives CATEGRADSYEQYF.

The V call is TRBV2, the J call TRBJ1-1; 10 bases align to TRBD1. The CDR3 is 14 residues long. The ends lost 6 bases at V and 6 bases at J; junction bases unmatched: 7. Germline V gene data show CDR1 as SNHLY and CDR2 as FYNNEI. CDR3 residues: CASRTGGRVSEAFF. In DNA, the CDR3 is TGTGCCAGCAGGACAGGGGGCCGGGTATCTGAAGCTTTCTTT.

The rearrangement joins TRBV11-2 to TRBJ1-4; D may be TRBD1 (5 bases). CDR3 length: 17 amino acids. V was trimmed by 2 bases and J by 7 bases, leaving 20 bases between them. Germline CDR1 reads SGHAT; CDR2 reads FQNNGV. The CDR3 is CASSLYFSRGKGEKLFF. The CDR3 nucleotides read TGTGCCAGCAGCTTATATTTTTCACGGGGGAAGGGTGAAAAACTGTTTTTT.

CDR3 sequence: CATSRGGAGATYNEQFF. CDR3 nucleotides: TGTGCCACCAGCAGAGGCGGAGCAGGGGCCACCTACAATGAGCAGTTCTTC. The rearrangement links TRBV15 to TRBJ2-1; maybe TRBD1 (6 bases). CDR1 LNHNV and CDR2 YYDKDF come from the germline V gene (reference sequence). Deletions cut 1 base from V and 2 bases from J, with 15 bases between. This CDR3 is built from 17 residues.

This chain joins TRBV5-4 and TRBJ1-5; D may be TRBD1 (6 bases). CDR3 length: 14 residues. Trimming pared 2 bases from V and 4 bases from J, leaving 10 bases between. Germline V gene sequence: CDR1 SGHNT, CDR2 YYREEE (reference sequence). The CDR3 DNA follows: TGTGCCAGCAGCTTAGAGGGGGAGAATCAGCCCCAGCATTTT. It specifies CASSLEGENQPQHF.

The chain links TRBV6-6 to TRBJ1-2; TRBD1 aligns across 10 bases. Germline V gives CDR1 MNHNY, CDR2 SVGAGI (reference sequence). Unmatched junction bases numbered 3, after V lost 5 bases and J lost 3 bases. The CDR3 runs 14 residues. The CDR3 DNA reads as TGTGCCAGCAGTCTCGGGACAGGGGACTATGGCTACACCTTC. Amino acid sequence: CASSLGTGDYGYTF.

J is TRBJ2-3 and V is TRBV29-1; D possibly corresponds to TRBD2 (6 bases). The V end lost 4 bases, the J end lost 0 bases, and 8 bases lay between the germline ends. The germline V gene has CDR1 SQVTM and CDR2 ANQGSEA. This CDR3 is built from 13 residues. The CDR3 reads CSVGGASTDTQYF. CDR3 DNA: TGCAGCGTTGGCGGGGCCAGCACAGATACGCAGTATTTT.

This rearrangement joins TRBV7-3 to TRBJ1-1, with D possibly TRBD1 on 6 matching bases. CDR3 size: 13 residues. CDR1 is SGHTA, CDR2 FQGTGA, per germline. Trimming stripped 3 bases from V and 5 bases from J, with 10 bases between. CDR3 sequence: CASSFKGGTEAFF. The DNA of the CDR3 is TGTGCCAGCAGCTTCAAGGGGGGAACTGAAGCTTTCTTT.

The chain carries TRBV9 and TRBJ1-3; 9 nucleotides agree with TRBD1. The germline V gene encodes CDR1 SGDLS and CDR2 YYNGEE. V shed 1 base and J 4 bases; nucleotides not matched to a gene: 3. The CDR3 covers 15 residues. The CDR3 is CASSVSDRGGNTIYF. The CDR3 DNA sequence: TGTGCCAGCAGCGTATCGGACAGGGGAGGAAACACCATATATTTT. Together with reference TRBV9 and TRBJ1-3, the CDR3 gives the full variable domain: DSGVTQTPKHLITATGQRVTLRCSPRSGDLSVYWYQQSLDQGLQFLIQYYNGEERAKGNILERFSAQQFPDLHSELNLSSLELGDSALYFCASSVSDRGGNTIYFGEGSWLTVV.

The chain combines TRBV29-1 with TRBJ2-3, with 8 bases fitting TRBD2. V was clipped by 3 bases and J by 3 bases; unmatched bases: 5. Germline V gene data show CDR1 as SQVTM and CDR2 as ANQGSEA. CDR3 length: 14 residues. CDR3 nucleotides: TGCAGCGTTGATGGGGGGACTAGTACAGATACGCAGTATTTT. Translation gives CSVDGGTSTDTQYF.

J is TRBJ1-2 and V is TRBV6-5; possible D gene TRBD1, 6 bases. This CDR3 is 15 amino acids long. Germline V CDR1 and CDR2: MNHEY, SVGAGI. The germline V and J ends were trimmed by 2 bases and 5 bases, with 15 bases remaining between them. The CDR3 region is CASSYRGTFSYGYTF. CDR3 in DNA: TGTGCCAGCAGTTACCGGGGGACATTTTCTTATGGCTACACCTTC.

The J gene is TRBJ2-4, the V gene TRBV19; D is undetermined. CDR3 length equals 13 residues. V was shortened by 5 bases and J by 7 bases, with 12 bases between the two germline ends. Germline values: CDR1 LNHDA, CDR2 SQIVND (reference sequence). This CDR3 is CASSFYYDNIQYF. CDR3 DNA sequence: TGTGCCAGTAGTTTCTACTATGATAACATTCAGTACTTC.

V usage is TRBV11-2 and J usage is TRBJ2-2, with D possibly TRBD1 on 6 matching bases. Germline CDR1 is SGHAT and CDR2 is FQNNGV. CDR3 size: 15 residues. Trimming pared 4 bases from V and 1 base from J, leaving 10 bases between. This chain's CDR3 is CASSSPGQNTGELFF. CDR3 in DNA: TGTGCCAGCAGCTCTCCGGGACAGAACACCGGGGAGCTGTTTTTT.

This clone came up once. Other DNA sequences within the sample encode an identical CDR3. This chain uses TRBV27 with TRBJ2-2; the D gene is possibly TRBD1 (5 bases). CDR1 is MNHEY, CDR2 SMNVEV, per germline (reference sequence). This CDR3 is 14 amino acids long. The ends were cut back, 3 bases at V and 4 bases at J, with 9 bases in the middle. CDR3 sequence reads: CASSLGLGTGELFF. CDR3 nucleotides: TGTGCCAGCAGTTTGGGGCTGGGCACCGGGGAGCTGTTTTTT.